The table lists the clone carrying this T cell receptor (beta chain) with many counts. The source material, RNA transcripts, was used to amplify TCR beta CDR3 regions. TCR CDR3 underwent first-round RT-PCR with the HTBI primer set. TCRdb re-analysed the multiplex PCR reads in MiXCR, keeping a single row per CDR3 protein. The sample holds about 640,000 distinct CDR3 sequences, roughly 15% seen once. The sample is drawn from a study of T cells in Graves' hyperthyroidism and ophthalmopathy. Germline CDR1 and CDR2: MDHEN and SYDVKM. This CDR3 contains 13 residues. V was clipped by 3 bases and J by 8 bases; unmatched bases: 2.

Material for sequencing was blood. The rearrangement uses TRBV28 and TRBJ2-1, with 9 bases matching TRBD2. The sequence derives from a woman between 50 and 59 years old with Graves' ophthalmopathy. This CDR3 is CASSFSSGDEQFF. Written as DNA, the CDR3 is TGTGCCAGCAGTTTTTCTAGCGGGGATGAGCAGTTCTTC.